Shown below are 26 T cell receptor beta chains from a single sample sequenced in a study of shared clonotypes between healthy human individuals (dated by TCRdb to about 2020). The library was produced with the immunoSEQ multiplex PCR assay. In its TCRdb copy, this immuneACCESS table keeps in-frame sequences only and misses some clones. Where compared with another copy, unresolved V genes explain less than half of these, and the others have no known cause. Recorded for this sample are more than 2,000,000 clones; 85% to 95% of them occurred a single time. The ten top clones hold about 0.41% of the sample. Sequences were obtained from naive CD4+ T cells from PBMCs. What this sample's cell subset or site label stands for: CD45RA+ positively selected. These receptors came from a man aged 18 to 35 in good health. Some clones in this sample may be carry-over from other donors' samples.

V and J are TRBV5-1 and TRBJ1-1; 7 nucleotides line up with TRBD1. Germline loops: CDR1 SGHRS, CDR2 YFSETQ. The CDR3 length is 16 residues. Unmatched junction bases numbered 8, after V lost 3 bases and J lost 0 bases. CDR3 loop: CASSWTTGPMNTEAFF. The DNA for the CDR3 is TGCGCCAGCAGCTGGACGACAGGGCCCATGAACACTGAAGCTTTCTTT.

The rearrangement joins TRBV30 to TRBJ1-5; D remains ambiguous. Trimming pared 2 bases from V and 2 bases from J, leaving 7 bases between. This CDR3 is built from 13 residues. CDR1 and CDR2 (germline): GTSNPN, SVGIG (reference sequence). Written as DNA, the CDR3 is TGTGCCTGGAGTATTAGTGGCAATCAGCCCCAGCATTTT. This gives the protein CAWSISGNQPQHF.

This chain joins TRBV5-1 and TRBJ2-2; unclear D gene. Between the trimmed V and J ends, which lost 1 base and 4 bases, there was a span of 14 bases. The CDR3 covers 16 residues. Germline assignment: CDR1 SGHRS and CDR2 YFSETQ. The CDR3 loop reads CASSLPAAITTGELFF. In DNA, the CDR3 is TGCGCCAGCAGCTTGCCTGCAGCTATTACCACCGGGGAGCTGTTTTTT.

This chain links TRBV11-3 with TRBJ2-1; possible D gene TRBD2, 6 bases. The CDR3 is made up of 16 amino acids. CDR1 and CDR2 (germline): SGHNT, YENEEA. V gave up 4 bases and J gave up 4 bases, with 17 bases separating them. This CDR3 reads CASSSGSGTSYNEQFF. CDR3 coding DNA: TGTGCCAGCAGCTCAGGCTCCGGGACTTCGTACAATGAGCAGTTCTTC. Supplemented by reference TRBV11-3 and TRBJ2-1, the full variable domain reads EAGVVQSPRYKIIEKKQPVAFWCNPISGHNTLYWYLQNLGQGPELLIRYENEEAVDDSQLPKDRFSAERLKGVDSTLKIQPAELGDSAVYLCASSSGSGTSYNEQFFGPGTRLTVL.

The V and J genes are TRBV9 and TRBJ1-2; weak D call: TRBD1 (6 bases). Germline CDR1 is SGDLS and CDR2 is YYNGEE. Trimming pared 0 bases from V and 5 bases from J, leaving 14 bases between. This CDR3 contains 15 residues. CDR3 region: CASSVAAGDGYGYTF. For the CDR3, the DNA is TGTGCCAGCAGCGTAGCTGCAGGGGATGGGTATGGCTACACCTTC. Complete variable domain (other parts from reference TRBV9 and TRBJ1-2): DSGVTQTPKHLITATGQRVTLRCSPRSGDLSVYWYQQSLDQGLQFLIQYYNGEERAKGNILERFSAQQFPDLHSELNLSSLELGDSALYFCASSVAAGDGYGYTFGSGTRLTVV.

V is TRBV4-1 and J is TRBJ2-7; the match to TRBD1 covers 9 bases. The V gene's germline CDR1 is MGHRA and CDR2 YSYEKL. Unmatched junction bases numbered 6, after V lost 7 bases and J lost 5 bases. The CDR3 runs to 13 residues. CDR3 protein: CASTTRTGDEQYF. DNA of the CDR3: TGCGCCAGCACCACAAGGACAGGGGACGAGCAGTACTTC.

Notes on this clone: Other nucleotide sequences in the sample specify the same CDR3. V and J are TRBV5-1 and TRBJ1-1; 8 bases map to TRBD1. The CDR3 is 15 residues long. The V segment lost 0 bases and the J segment 2 bases; nucleotides outside the gene matches: 3. CDR1 and CDR2 (germline): SGHRS, YFSETQ. This chain's CDR3 is CASSLVTGGNTEAFF. In DNA, the CDR3 is TGCGCCAGCAGCTTGGTTACAGGGGGTAACACTGAAGCTTTCTTT.

The J gene is TRBJ2-3, the V gene TRBV7-6, with a possible D match to TRBD2 (5 bases). The V gene's germline CDR1 is SGHVS and CDR2 FNYEAQ. The CDR3 length is 17 residues. Trimming left V 3 bases short and J 0 bases short, with 16 bases between. CDR3 residues: CASSFRRRSGSTDTQYF. CDR3 bases: TGTGCCAGCAGCTTTCGGCGTCGCAGCGGTAGCACAGATACGCAGTATTTT.

This chain links TRBV7-2 with TRBJ2-7, with 10 bases identical to TRBD1. V shed 4 bases and J 3 bases; nucleotides not matched to a gene: 6. Germline V gene data show CDR1 as SGHTA and CDR2 as FQGNSA. The CDR3 totals 15 residues. CDR3 sequence: CASSSPDRGDYEQYF. CDR3 sequence (DNA): TGTGCCAGCAGCTCACCGGACAGGGGGGACTACGAGCAGTACTTC.

The chain is built from TRBV5-1 and TRBJ2-3, with 8 bases lining up with TRBD1. This CDR3 region has 15 residues. The trim removed 5 bases at V and 2 bases at J, leaving 7 bases unmatched. In germline, CDR1 is SGHRS, CDR2 YFSETQ. Here the CDR3 reads CASRGQGSITDTQYF. The CDR3 DNA reads as TGCGCCAGCAGAGGACAGGGCTCAATCACAGATACGCAGTATTTT.

The DNA of the CDR3 is TGTGCCAGCAGCGGGACCACTGAAGCTTTCTTT. Residues: CASSGTTEAFF. This rearrangement joins TRBV6-5 to TRBJ1-1; a weak D match, TRBD1 (5 bases). Germline CDR1 and CDR2: MNHEY and SVGAGI. This CDR3 spans 11 amino acids. Trimming took 6 bases from V and 4 from J, leaving 6 bases between them.

V and J are TRBV4-2 and TRBJ1-1; the match to TRBD1 covers 10 bases. Germline CDR1 and CDR2: LGHNA and YNFKEQ. The CDR3 spans 16 residues. V shed 0 bases and J 12 bases; nucleotides not matched to a gene: 13. The CDR3 here is CASSQDPTGGGRSPFF. CDR3 coding DNA: TGTGCCAGCAGCCAAGATCCGACAGGGGGCGGAAGGAGCCCTTTCTTT.

The genes are TRBV28 and TRBJ1-2; perhaps TRBD1 as D (6 bases). The CDR3 sequence is 14 residues long. Germline values: CDR1 MDHEN, CDR2 SYDVKM. The V and J ends lost 9 bases and 3 bases respectively, with 17 bases between them. The CDR3 spells CASYREGTYYGYTF. DNA of the CDR3: TGTGCCAGTTACAGGGAGGGCACCTACTATGGCTACACCTTC.

The chain uses TRBV7-6 and TRBJ2-7; TRBD1 might be the D (7 bases). Trimming left V 2 bases short and J 2 bases short, with 19 bases between. The germline V gene has CDR1 SGHVS and CDR2 FNYEAQ. This CDR3 region has 17 residues. CDR3 sequence reads: CASSLTHPGDSPYEQYF. The DNA for the CDR3 is TGTGCCAGCAGCTTAACTCATCCGGGGGACAGCCCCTACGAGCAGTACTTC.

This chain joins TRBV5-1 and TRBJ2-2, with 11 bases lining up with TRBD2. Germline CDR1 reads SGHRS; CDR2 reads YFSETQ. The CDR3 length is 16 residues. Germline trimming cut 4 bases from V and 0 bases from J; bases unmatched to any gene: 2. The CDR3 reads CASSMTSGANTGELFF. In nucleotides, the CDR3 is TGCGCCAGCAGCATGACTAGCGGGGCGAACACCGGGGAGCTGTTTTTT. The full variable domain, in which reference TRBV5-1 and TRBJ2-2 provide the parts outside the CDR3, is KAGVTQTPRYLIKTRGQQVTLSCSPISGHRSVSWYQQTPGQGLQFLFEYFSETQRNKGNFPGRFSGRQFSNSRSEMNVSTLELGDSALYLCASSMTSGANTGELFFGEGSRLTVL.

This clone was seen more than once but under ten times. This chain links TRBV5-6 with TRBJ1-1, with D hard to call. The CDR3 totals 14 residues. Per germline, CDR1 SGHDT and CDR2 YYEEEE. V lost 0 bases and J lost 6, with 12 bases in between. The CDR3 sequence: CASSLVQNKAEAFF. CDR3 nucleotide sequence: TGTGCCAGCAGCTTGGTCCAGAACAAGGCTGAAGCTTTCTTT.

The DNA of the CDR3 is TGTGCCAGCAGCTACCGGGTGAGCTCCTACGAGCAGTACTTC. This codes for CASSYRVSSYEQYF. The chain has TRBV6-6 and TRBJ2-7; D ambiguous. The CDR3 is 14 residues long. The germline gives CDR1 MNHNY, CDR2 SVGAGI (reference sequence). V lost 6 bases and J lost 0, with 12 bases in between.

The CDR3 coding sequence is TGTGCCAGCAGTCAAACTAGCGGGAGAAGGGTTAGCAATGAGCAGTTCTTC. This encodes CASSQTSGRRVSNEQFF. The chain links TRBV28 to TRBJ2-1; TRBD2 aligns across 11 bases. The J segment lost 6 bases and the V segment lost 5 bases, leaving 12 bases of the junction unmatched. Germline V gives CDR1 MDHEN, CDR2 SYDVKM. The CDR3 length is 17 residues. Looking up the rest from reference TRBV28 and TRBJ2-1 gives the full variable domain: DVKVTQSSRYLVKRTGEKVFLECVQDMDHENMFWYRQDPGLGLRLIYFSYDVKMKEKGDIPEGYSVSREKKERFSLILESASTNQTSMYLCASSQTSGRRVSNEQFFGPGTRLTVL.

The sample holds a few counts of this clone. The chain has TRBV10-1 and TRBJ1-1; 7 bases agree with TRBD1. This CDR3 contains 13 residues. The V segment lost 3 bases and the J segment 5 bases; nucleotides outside the gene matches: 3. Germline V gene sequence: CDR1 WNHNN, CDR2 SYGVQD (reference sequence). Here the CDR3 DNA reads TGCGCCAGCAGTGAAGACAGGGATACTGAAGCTTTCTTT. It encodes CASSEDRDTEAFF.

Turning to this clone: The junction shows a germline mismatch at one end, possibly a read error. This chain connects TRBV18 to TRBJ1-2, with D uncertain. The CDR3 length is 12 residues. CDR1 and CDR2 from the germline V gene are KGHSH and LQKENI. The CDR3 DNA follows: TGTGCCAGCTCAACCCAACGTTCGGGCTACGCCTTC. As protein: CASSTQRSGYAF.

This clone was seen only a few times. This chain connects TRBV4-1 to TRBJ1-2; the D gene is possibly TRBD1 (5 bases). The CDR3 is made up of 14 amino acids. Trimming stripped 4 bases from V and 4 bases from J, with 13 bases between. The germline V gene has CDR1 MGHRA and CDR2 YSYEKL. The CDR3 here is CASSPGNSGYGYTF. CDR3 DNA sequence: TGCGCCAGCAGCCCAGGGAATTCGGGCTATGGCTACACCTTC.

The V and J genes are TRBV11-2 and TRBJ2-5; D not certain. Judging by the DNA end, TRBJ2-7 fits better; the J call may be wrong. Germline values: CDR1 SGHAT, CDR2 FQNNGV. The CDR3 runs to 15 residues. This CDR3 is CASSLSVRPTAEQYF. The DNA of the CDR3 is TGTGCCAGCAGCTTATCGGTTCGCCCCACGGCCGAGCAGTACTTC.

The V and J genes are TRBV27 and TRBJ1-5; D unresolved. Germline CDR1 MNHEY, CDR2 SMNVEV (reference sequence). The CDR3 is 14 amino acids. V gave up 3 bases and J gave up 6 bases, with 12 bases separating them. The CDR3 protein is CASSFLAGSQPQHF. In nucleotides, the CDR3 is TGTGCCAGCAGTTTTCTGGCGGGTAGTCAGCCCCAGCATTTT.

This clone appeared a few times. The rearrangement joins TRBV14 to TRBJ1-1; tentative D call: TRBD1 (6 bases). V was trimmed by 1 base and J by 5 bases, leaving 11 bases between them. Germline V gene sequence: CDR1 SGHDN, CDR2 FVKESK. CDR3 size: 14 residues. CDR3 bases: TGTGCCAGCAGCCAAGTTCAGGGGCGGACTGAAGCTTTCTTT. Protein: CASSQVQGRTEAFF.

The V gene is TRBV9, the J gene TRBJ2-3; 11 bases line up with TRBD2. Germline-derived CDR1 and CDR2 are SGDLS and YYNGEE. After removal of 2 bases from V and 0 bases from J, the junction contained 5 bases not matched to a gene. The CDR3 runs 17 residues. The CDR3 DNA follows: TGTGCCAGCAGCGTTACTAGCGGGAGCAGTAGCACAGATACGCAGTATTTT. It is translated as CASSVTSGSSSTDTQYF.

This clone was recorded once. The chain employs TRBV5-4 and TRBJ2-2; D call uncertain. The CDR3 has 12 residues. V was clipped by 0 bases and J by 7 bases, with 4 bases between them. Per germline, CDR1 SGHNT and CDR2 YYREEE (reference sequence). The CDR3 nucleotides read TGTGCCAGCAGCTTGGGGGTCGGGGAGCTGTTTTTT. Its translation: CASSLGVGELFF.